This T cell receptor beta chain was sequenced in a study of glioma-infiltrating T cells after dendritic cell vaccination (TCRdb year 2016). As for the study more broadly: Of the 15 or so glioblastoma patients in the cohort, all drawn from Phase I and II dendritic cell vaccination trials, 9 were newly diagnosed and 6 had recurrent disease. Between about 2002 and 2013, patients were given autologous tumor lysate-pulsed dendritic cell vaccination. The vaccine consisted of monocyte-derived dendritic cells cultured less than 9 days with IL-4 and GM-CSF, then pulsed overnight with autologous tumor lysate. Patients received three intradermal dendritic cell vaccine injections at biweekly intervals in the arm below the axilla. In glioblastoma patients vaccinated with dendritic cells, deep sequencing of TCR beta CDR3 regions served to measure the amount of tumor-infiltrating lymphocytes and to compare repertoires between tumor and blood. Survival after dendritic cell vaccination was correlated with TCR sequencing metrics, including TIL content and tumor-blood repertoire overlap.

To be selected, patients needed enough residual fresh-frozen tumor tissue and more than two years of available survival data. An isocitrate dehydrogenase mutation was not carried by any of the glioblastoma patients, although molecular status was otherwise variable. PBMC were collected before vaccination, two weeks after the third vaccination, and at tumor progression if tumor progression occurred. Genomic DNA was extracted with the Qiagen DNeasy Blood extraction Kit. Comment on this clone: Its antigen is not yet known. Base qualities are not recorded, but no much larger clone differs from it by a single base.

The research as a whole found: The cohort was small and heterogeneous, and full blood and tumor sets were available for few patients, with initial-recurrent tumor pairs available for even fewer patients. After dendritic cell vaccination, a higher estimated pretreatment TIL content predicted longer time to progression and overall survival. The TCR overlap response model with three groups was called speculative and said to need prospective validation. No direct relationship between TCR clonality and survival was found, suggesting a diverse polyclonal response may matter.

Using the immunoSEQ assay, TCRB CDR3 regions were amplified from roughly 1.9 micrograms of genomic DNA, or from all available DNA when less than that was on hand. For multiplex PCR, 60 forward primers for TCR V beta segments and 13 reverse primers for J beta segments were used. To estimate reads per starting template, synthetic control templates were spiked into each sample at limiting dilution. Sequencing produced 87 bp reads on the Illumina HiSeq System. Per the authors' processing: PCR and sequencing errors were removed by merging closely related sequences with a nearest neighbor algorithm. TCR overlap was measured as the percentage of unique tumor TCR beta sequences that were also present in the peripheral blood of the same patient. Sourced from immuneACCESS, this table was stored by TCRdb with only in-frame sequences that have V and J called. A share of the clones is absent; for the studies checked, an unresolved V gene accounts for under half, and the remainder has no known explanation. The D gene and trimming were derived from the DNA, and the V and J assignments and clone size from that table. This sample has under 40,000 clones in its table, and 90% to 95% of those were observed once. 2.2% of the sample belongs to the ten largest clones.

Specimen: blood, collected before dendritic cell vaccination. The TCR sequence derives from a human donor with glioblastoma.

The encoded CDR3 is CATNGRASSGNTIYF. The DNA sequence is as follows: TGTGCCACCAATGGGCGCGCAAGCTCTGGAAACACCATATATTTT. The chain employs TRBV10-3 and TRBJ1-3; no D gene can be assigned with confidence. The CDR3 spans 15 residues, from the cysteine through the phenylalanine. The kept DNA is CDR3 alone, 45 bases in frame from the first base. The germline V gene yields ENHRY for CDR1 and SYGVKD for CDR2. V loses 10 bases of germline sequence and J loses 0 bases, and the interval between the two ends is 16 bases.